Below are 4 T cell receptor beta chains sequenced from a single sample in a study of T cell responses to AZD1222 COVID-19 vaccine. TCRdb's copy holds only in-frame clones and misses some; the assay was immunoSEQ multiplex PCR. The table has 150,000 to 200,000 clones, approximately 95% seen once. The specimen comprised peripheral blood, sampled 28 days after the second dose of the MenACWY control vaccine. The source of these receptors is an adult who received the MenACWY meningococcal vaccine as a control.

This sequence joins TRBV15 and TRBJ2-6, with TRBD2 matching 8 bases. Losses at the gene ends were 1 base for V and 3 bases for J; bases not matched to a gene: 8. The CDR3 extends over 18 amino acids. CDR1 and CDR2 from the germline V gene are LNHNV and YYDKDF (reference sequence). CDR3 sequence: CATSRGRGAIGGANVLTF. DNA of the CDR3: TGTGCCACCAGCAGAGGGCGGGGGGCAATCGGTGGGGCCAACGTCCTGACTTTC.

The V call is TRBV30, the J call TRBJ1-2; D gene unclear. The CDR3 is made up of 14 amino acids. Trimming took 3 bases from V and 0 from J, leaving 11 bases between them. The germline V gene encodes CDR1 GTSNPN and CDR2 SVGIG (reference sequence). CDR3 loop: CAWSSTVANYGYTF. The CDR3 nucleotides are TGTGCCTGGAGCTCTACAGTAGCTAACTATGGCTACACCTTC.

V is TRBV11-2 and J is TRBJ2-7; D might be TRBD1 (6 bases). Germline CDR1 SGHAT, CDR2 FQNNGV. Trimming pared 5 bases from V and 3 bases from J, leaving 17 bases between. The CDR3 totals 15 residues. In DNA form, the CDR3 reads TGTGCCAGCAGCCCAACGACAGGTGGGATCTACGAGCAGTACTTC. Its translation: CASSPTTGGIYEQYF. Full variable domain (missing parts from reference TRBV11-2 and TRBJ2-7): EAGVAQSPRYKIIEKRQSVAFWCNPISGHATLYWYQQILGQGPKLLIQFQNNGVVDDSQLPKDRFSAERLKGVDSTLKIQPAKLEDSAVYLCASSPTTGGIYEQYFGPGTRLTVT.

V is TRBV13 and J is TRBJ2-7, with D perhaps matching TRBD2 (5 bases). This CDR3 comprises 14 residues. Germline V CDR1 and CDR2: PRHDT, FYEKMQ (reference sequence). Trimming removed 8 bases from V and 4 bases from J, with 18 bases in between. In DNA, the CDR3 is TGTGCCAGCGGTAGAGGGAATGGGCGGTACGAGCAGTACTTC. Translating gives CASGRGNGRYEQYF.